The T cell receptor beta chain under discussion was sequenced for a study of blood T cell repertoires in COVID-19. At the level of the study: Donors in the United States, Italy and Spain gave samples during acute or convalescent COVID-19. Sources were T cells, B-cell-depleted T cells, or PBMCs; the material itself was cDNA or gDNA.

Measured with immunoSEQ multiplex PCR; TCRdb has only the in-frame clones, and not every one. Here the sample spans about 44,000 clones, about 90% being singletons. CDR3 length equals 15 residues. V dropped 2 bases and J dropped 1 base, with 11 bases sitting between them. Germline V gene data show CDR1 as LGHDT and CDR2 as YNNKEL (reference sequence). The receptor comes from a woman older than 75 in a cohort sampled during active or convalescent COVID-19. The sequenced material came from peripheral blood. This chain connects TRBV3-1 (or the pseudogene TRBV3-2) to TRBJ1-1; possibly TRBD1 for D (5 bases). The CDR3 protein is CASSQRPGGNTEAFF. CDR3 nucleotide sequence: TGTGCCAGCAGCCAACGTCCGGGGGGGAACACTGAAGCTTTCTTT.